These 8 T cell receptor beta chains were all obtained from the same sample, sequenced in a study of blood T cells in healthy people across ages. For the second PCR, which ran for about 6 to 12 cycles, a sample-barcoded 5' primer and a J-beta primer mix were used. In TCRdb, the 5' RACE reads were re-called with MiXCR into one record per CDR3 protein. The data show some 880,000 distinct CDR3 sequences, roughly 40% seen once. The sequencing input was blood. The receptor set was obtained from a man younger than 35 in good health.

The V and J genes are TRBV9 and TRBJ1-2; 8 positions agree with TRBD1. The V and J ends lost 4 bases and 0 bases, in that order; junction bases with no gene match: 14. This CDR3 spans 18 amino acids. Germline CDR1 is SGDLS and CDR2 is YYNGEE. CDR3 amino acids: CASSKGGLTGGANYGYTF. The CDR3 nucleotides are TGTGCCAGCAGCAAGGGGGGTCTCACAGGGGGTGCTAACTATGGCTACACCTTC.

The table lists this clonotype with a few counts. This chain uses TRBV20-1 with TRBJ1-1; D not resolved. The germline CDR1 and CDR2 sequences are DFQATT and SNEGSKA (reference sequence). CDR3 length equals 12 residues. The V end lost 3 bases, the J end lost 5 bases, and 10 bases lay between the germline ends. CDR3: CSASDDGTEAFF. The CDR3 coding sequence is TGCAGTGCTAGCGATGATGGAACTGAAGCTTTCTTT.

V is TRBV20-1 and J is TRBJ2-7; 9 bases fit TRBD1. The CDR3 spans 12 residues. V shed 8 bases and J 4 bases; nucleotides not matched to a gene: 6. The V gene's germline CDR1 is DFQATT and CDR2 SNEGSKA (reference sequence). CDR3 region: CSMGQGSYEQYF. CDR3 DNA: TGCAGTATGGGACAGGGAAGTTACGAGCAGTACTTC.

CDR3 protein: CASSPLPRDEQYF. DNA for the CDR3: TGCGCCAGCAGCCCCTTACCTCGGGACGAGCAGTACTTC. The V gene is TRBV5-1, the J gene TRBJ2-7; D is uncertain. This CDR3 spans 13 amino acids. Germline CDR1 is SGHRS and CDR2 is YFSETQ. Trimming shortened V by 4 bases and J by 5 bases, and 13 bases separated the two germline ends.

The chain has TRBV9 and TRBJ1-5; tentatively, D is TRBD1 (6 bases). This CDR3 is built from 15 residues. Germline CDR1 SGDLS, CDR2 YYNGEE. V lost 3 bases, J lost 0 bases, and 10 bases lay in between. CDR3 in DNA: TGTGCCAGCAGCGAGGGGACACTTAGCAATCAGCCCCAGCATTTT. Translated, it gives CASSEGTLSNQPQHF.

This clonotype was found a few times. The chain employs TRBV7-9 and TRBJ1-1; 8 positions match TRBD1. CDR1 is SEHNR and CDR2 is FQNEAQ in the germline V gene (reference sequence). With 5 bases clipped from V and 4 bases from J, the junction kept 9 bases outside the gene matches. The CDR3 has 15 residues. The CDR3, as DNA: TGTGCCAGCAGCCTGACACAGGGGGTTCTCACTGAAGCTTTCTTT. It is translated as CASSLTQGVLTEAFF.

This rearrangement joins TRBV29-1 to TRBJ2-6; D may be TRBD1 (5 bases). Trimming shortened V by 4 bases and J by 2 bases, and 15 bases separated the two germline ends. Germline V gives CDR1 SQVTM, CDR2 ANQGSEA. This CDR3 contains 16 residues. CDR3 sequence (DNA): TGCAGCGTTGGCCCGACAGCTTCAGCTGGGGCCAACGTCCTGACTTTC. This codes for CSVGPTASAGANVLTF.

The chain uses TRBV12-3 or TRBV12-4 and TRBJ2-1; 12 nucleotides agree with TRBD1. The CDR3 runs to 16 residues. Germline trimming cut 2 bases from V and 12 bases from J; bases unmatched to any gene: 11. The CDR3 coding sequence is TGTGCCAGCAGTTTAAGGGGGGGACAGGGGGCAGGAGGGCAGTTCTTC. Amino acids: CASSLRGGQGAGGQFF.